The rows below give T cell receptor beta chains drawn from one sample of a study of T-cell memory formation after mild COVID-19. TCRdb reprocessed the 5' RACE reads via MiXCR and lists one record per CDR3 protein. The repertoire holds fewer than 350,000 distinct CDR3 sequences, with roughly 8% as singletons. The sequenced sample was PBMCs or a T cell subset sorted from them (not recorded which). The receptors shown here come from a man younger than 35 who had mild COVID-19 (a few samples of this study predate the infection). Cell type and time point are not known. Each CDR3 is given without its conserved first and last residue. A D gene is named only where the DNA matches it firmly.

TRBJ1-1 . TRBV10-3 AISESPGYNTEAF
TRBJ2-2 TRBD2 TRBV5-1 ASSLDLAGAKNTGELF
TRBJ2-1 . TRBV12-5 ASGSATTEQF
TRBJ2-2 . TRBV5-1 ASSLAPLGNTGELF
TRBJ1-5 . TRBV11-2 ASSFDVQQPQH
TRBJ1-2 TRBD1 TRBV29-1 SAETGGAYGYT
TRBJ2-5 . TRBV19 ASSIGAVGETQY
TRBJ2-3 TRBD2 TRBV7-3 ASSRGDLAGISTDTQY
TRBJ1-5 TRBD1 TRBV6-5 ASSFRTGDQPQH
TRBJ1-2 . TRBV27 ASSSYGNGYT
TRBJ1-1 . TRBV7-9 ASSPWAGDTEAF
TRBJ2-3 TRBD1 TRBV24-1 ATSDWGQGADTQY